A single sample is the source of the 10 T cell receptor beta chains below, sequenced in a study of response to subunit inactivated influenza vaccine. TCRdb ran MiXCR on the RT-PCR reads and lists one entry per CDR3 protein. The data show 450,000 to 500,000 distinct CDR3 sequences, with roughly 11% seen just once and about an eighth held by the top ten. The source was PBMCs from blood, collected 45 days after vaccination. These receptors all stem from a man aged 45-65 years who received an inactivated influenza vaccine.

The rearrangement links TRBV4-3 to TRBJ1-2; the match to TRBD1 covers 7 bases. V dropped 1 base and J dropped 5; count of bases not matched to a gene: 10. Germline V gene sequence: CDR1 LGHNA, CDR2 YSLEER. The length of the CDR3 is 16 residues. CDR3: CASSQVHPGQKYGYTF. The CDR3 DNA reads TGCGCCAGCAGCCAAGTCCACCCGGGACAGAAATATGGCTACACCTTC.

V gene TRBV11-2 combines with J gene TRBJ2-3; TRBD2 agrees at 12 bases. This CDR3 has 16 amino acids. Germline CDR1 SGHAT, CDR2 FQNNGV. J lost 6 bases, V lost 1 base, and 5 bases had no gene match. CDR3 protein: CASSLGGLAGPDTQYF. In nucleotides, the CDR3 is TGTGCCAGCAGCTTAGGAGGACTAGCGGGGCCTGATACGCAGTATTTT.

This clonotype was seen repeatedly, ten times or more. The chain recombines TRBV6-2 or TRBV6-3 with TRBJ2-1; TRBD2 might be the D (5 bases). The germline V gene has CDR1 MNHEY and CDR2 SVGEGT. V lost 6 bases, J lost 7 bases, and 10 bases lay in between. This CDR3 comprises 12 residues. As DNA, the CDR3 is TGTGCCAGCAGCAACCTAGCTAATGAGCAGTTCTTC. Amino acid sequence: CASSNLANEQFF.

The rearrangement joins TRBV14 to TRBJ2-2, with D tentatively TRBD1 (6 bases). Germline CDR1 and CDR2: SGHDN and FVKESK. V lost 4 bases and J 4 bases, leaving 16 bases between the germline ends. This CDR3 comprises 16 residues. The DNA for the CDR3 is TGTGCCAGCAGCCCTAAGACAGGATACTTCACCGGGGAGCTGTTTTTT. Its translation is CASSPKTGYFTGELFF.

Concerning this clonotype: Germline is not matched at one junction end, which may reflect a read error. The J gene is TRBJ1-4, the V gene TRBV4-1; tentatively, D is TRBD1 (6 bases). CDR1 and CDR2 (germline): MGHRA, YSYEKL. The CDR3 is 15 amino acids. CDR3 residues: CASSRLQGTSEKLFF. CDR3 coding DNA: TGCGCCAGCAGCCGACTACAGGGCACTAGTGAAAAACTGTTTTTT.

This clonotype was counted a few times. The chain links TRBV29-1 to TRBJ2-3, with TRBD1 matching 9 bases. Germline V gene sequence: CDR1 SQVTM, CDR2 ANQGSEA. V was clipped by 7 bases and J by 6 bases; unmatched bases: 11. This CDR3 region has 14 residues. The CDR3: CSAMGSGTGDTQYF. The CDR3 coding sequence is TGCAGCGCCATGGGTTCCGGGACAGGGGATACGCAGTATTTT.

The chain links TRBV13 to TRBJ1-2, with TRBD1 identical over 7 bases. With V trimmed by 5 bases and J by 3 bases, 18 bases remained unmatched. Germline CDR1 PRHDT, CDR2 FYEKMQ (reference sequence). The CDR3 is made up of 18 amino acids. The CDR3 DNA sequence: TGTGCCAGCAGCCCTATTTCTGGTGGTGACAGGGAAGACTATGGCTACACCTTC. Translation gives CASSPISGGDREDYGYTF.

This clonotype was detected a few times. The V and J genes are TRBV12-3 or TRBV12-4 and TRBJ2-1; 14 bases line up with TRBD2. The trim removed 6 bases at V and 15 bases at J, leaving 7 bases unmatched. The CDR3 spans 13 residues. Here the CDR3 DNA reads TGTGCCAGCAGCTTGACTAGCGGGGGGGGTCTGTTCTTC. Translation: CASSLTSGGGLFF.

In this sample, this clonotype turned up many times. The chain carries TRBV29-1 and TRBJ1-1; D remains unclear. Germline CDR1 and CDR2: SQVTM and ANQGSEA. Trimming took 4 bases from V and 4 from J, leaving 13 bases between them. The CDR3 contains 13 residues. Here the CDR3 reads CSVVSGRITEAFF. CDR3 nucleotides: TGCAGCGTTGTTTCGGGGAGGATCACTGAAGCTTTCTTT.

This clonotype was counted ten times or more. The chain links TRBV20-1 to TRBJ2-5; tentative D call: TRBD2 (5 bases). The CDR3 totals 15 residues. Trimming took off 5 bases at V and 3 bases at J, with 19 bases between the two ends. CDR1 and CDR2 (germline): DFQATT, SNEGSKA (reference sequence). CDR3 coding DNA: TGCAGTGCTGGCCCCTCGGGGAACCTAAAAGAGACCCAGTACTTC. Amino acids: CSAGPSGNLKETQYF.